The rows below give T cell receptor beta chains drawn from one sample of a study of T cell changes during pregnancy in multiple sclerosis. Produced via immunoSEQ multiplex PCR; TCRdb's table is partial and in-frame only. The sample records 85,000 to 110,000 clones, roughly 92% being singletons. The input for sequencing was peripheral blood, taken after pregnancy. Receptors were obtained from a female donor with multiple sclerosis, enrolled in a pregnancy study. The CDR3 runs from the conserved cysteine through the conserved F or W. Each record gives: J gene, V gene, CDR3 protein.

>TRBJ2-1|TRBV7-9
CASSLNSPAGGNEQFF
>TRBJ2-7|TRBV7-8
CASSLVGVEQYF
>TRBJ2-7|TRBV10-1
CASSDTGLTKYF
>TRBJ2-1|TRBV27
CASSSAAGLAGGPGNEQFF
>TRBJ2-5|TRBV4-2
CASSQVRGYQETQYF
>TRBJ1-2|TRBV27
CASKDAGLLTIHGYTF
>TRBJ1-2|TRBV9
CASSASTGVNYGYTF
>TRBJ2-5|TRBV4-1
CASSQPRTSGGETQYF
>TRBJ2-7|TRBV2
CASSAGSGAYEQYF
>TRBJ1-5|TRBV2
CASSEIQRGPQHF
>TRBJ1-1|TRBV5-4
CASSLVVGAGAFF
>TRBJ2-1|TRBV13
CASSSPREASYNEQFF
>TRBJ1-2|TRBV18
CASSAGENYGYTF
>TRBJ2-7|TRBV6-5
CASSSPRQANSYEQYF
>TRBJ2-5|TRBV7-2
CASSLTSGGPGETQYF
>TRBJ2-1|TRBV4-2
CASSGASYNEQFF
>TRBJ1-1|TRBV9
CASSVGRVLTEAFF
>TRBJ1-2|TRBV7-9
CASSLGSTVTYGYTF
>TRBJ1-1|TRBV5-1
CASSLETGGDTEAFF
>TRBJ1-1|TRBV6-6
CASSYSFRGTEAFF
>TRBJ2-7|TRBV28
CASSPTGGEQYF
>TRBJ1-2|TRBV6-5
CASRHSYGYTF
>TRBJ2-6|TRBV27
CASSLSRGGANVLTF
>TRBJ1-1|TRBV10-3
CALRPGQNTEAFF
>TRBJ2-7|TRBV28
CASSTLGQGVRNEQYF
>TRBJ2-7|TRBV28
CASRGTGAYEQYF
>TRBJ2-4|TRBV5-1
CASSLDRGLLAKNIQYF
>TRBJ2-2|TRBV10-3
CAISGLAGQTGELFF
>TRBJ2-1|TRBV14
CASSQLAGSSYNEQFF
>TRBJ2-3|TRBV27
CASSSRTGSTDTQYF
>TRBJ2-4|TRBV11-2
CASSSNLLAKNIQYF
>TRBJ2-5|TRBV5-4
CASSWLGESDRKETQYF
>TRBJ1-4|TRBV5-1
CASSLAGGFGEKLFF